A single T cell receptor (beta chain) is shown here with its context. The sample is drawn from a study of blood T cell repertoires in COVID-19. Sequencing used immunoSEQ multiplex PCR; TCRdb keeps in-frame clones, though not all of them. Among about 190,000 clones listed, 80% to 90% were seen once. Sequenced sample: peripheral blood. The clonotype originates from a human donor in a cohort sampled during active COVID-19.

CDR3 coding DNA: TGTGCCAGCAGTTACGACAGGGGGGACTATGGCTACACCTTC. Protein: CASSYDRGDYGYTF. The chain is built from TRBV6-5 and TRBJ1-2; 9 positions match TRBD1. V dropped 2 bases and J dropped 3; count of bases not matched to a gene: 1. The CDR3 sequence is 14 residues long. Per germline, CDR1 MNHEY and CDR2 SVGAGI.